This T cell receptor (beta chain) was obtained from a study of T cell changes during pregnancy in multiple sclerosis. Generated by immunoSEQ multiplex PCR, the TCRdb table keeps only in-frame clones and is missing some. Seen here are approximately 40,000 clones, 88% observed once, and the top ten hold roughly 4.9%. Germline CDR1 SGHAT, CDR2 FQNNGV. Trimming took 5 bases from V and 0 from J, leaving 11 bases between them. CDR3 length: 15 amino acids. Sequences were derived from peripheral blood, sampled in the first trimester of pregnancy. This sequence originates from a female donor in good health, enrolled as a control in a pregnancy study. The chain carries TRBV11-2 and TRBJ2-1; D might be TRBD2 (6 bases). The CDR3 nucleotides read TGTGCCAGCAGCCGACCGGGAGTCTCCTACAATGAGCAGTTCTTC. Amino acids: CASSRPGVSYNEQFF. Variable domain in full (rest from reference TRBV11-2 and TRBJ2-1): EAGVAQSPRYKIIEKRQSVAFWCNPISGHATLYWYQQILGQGPKLLIQFQNNGVVDDSQLPKDRFSAERLKGVDSTLKIQPAKLEDSAVYLCASSRPGVSYNEQFFGPGTRLTVL.